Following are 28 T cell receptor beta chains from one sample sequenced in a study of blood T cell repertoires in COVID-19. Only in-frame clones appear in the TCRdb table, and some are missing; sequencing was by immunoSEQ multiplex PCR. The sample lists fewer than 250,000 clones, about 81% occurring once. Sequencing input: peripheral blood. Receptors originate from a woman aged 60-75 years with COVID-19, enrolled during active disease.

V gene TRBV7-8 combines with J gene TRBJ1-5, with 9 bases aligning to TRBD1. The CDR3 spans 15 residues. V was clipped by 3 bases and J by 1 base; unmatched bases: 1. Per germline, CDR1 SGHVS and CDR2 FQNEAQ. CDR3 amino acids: CASSLDRGSNQPQHF. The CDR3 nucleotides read TGTGCCAGCAGCTTGGACAGGGGAAGCAATCAGCCCCAGCATTTT.

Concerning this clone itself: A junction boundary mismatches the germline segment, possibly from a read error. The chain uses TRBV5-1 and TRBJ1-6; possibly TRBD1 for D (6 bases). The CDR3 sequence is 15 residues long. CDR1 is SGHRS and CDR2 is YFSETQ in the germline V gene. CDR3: CASSLDRTYNSPLHF. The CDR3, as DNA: TGCGCCAGCAGTTTGGACAGAACCTATAATTCACCCCTCCACTTT.

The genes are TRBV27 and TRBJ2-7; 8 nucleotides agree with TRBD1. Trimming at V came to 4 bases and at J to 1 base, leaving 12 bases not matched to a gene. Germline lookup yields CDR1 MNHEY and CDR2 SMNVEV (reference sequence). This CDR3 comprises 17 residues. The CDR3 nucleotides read TGTGCCAGCAGTTCAAGGACAGGGAGTTCAATATCCTACGAGCAGTACTTC. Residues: CASSSRTGSSISYEQYF.

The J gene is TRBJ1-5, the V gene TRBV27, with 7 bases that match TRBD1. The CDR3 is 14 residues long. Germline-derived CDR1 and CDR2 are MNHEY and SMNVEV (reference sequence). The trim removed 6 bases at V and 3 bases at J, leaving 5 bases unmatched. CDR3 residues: CASRTGLSNQPQHF. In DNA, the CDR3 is TGTGCCAGCAGGACAGGGTTGTCCAATCAGCCCCAGCATTTT.

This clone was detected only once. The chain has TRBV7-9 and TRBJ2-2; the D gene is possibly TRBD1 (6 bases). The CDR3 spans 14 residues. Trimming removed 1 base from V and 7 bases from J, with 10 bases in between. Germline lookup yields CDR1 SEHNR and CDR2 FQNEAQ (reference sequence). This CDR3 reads CASSLDREGGELFF. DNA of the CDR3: TGTGCCAGCAGCTTAGACAGGGAAGGCGGGGAGCTGTTTTTT.

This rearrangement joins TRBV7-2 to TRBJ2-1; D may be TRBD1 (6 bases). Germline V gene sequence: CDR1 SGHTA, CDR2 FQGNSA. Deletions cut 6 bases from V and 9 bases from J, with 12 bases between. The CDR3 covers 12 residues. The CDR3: CASSQGTSEQFF. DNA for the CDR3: TGTGCCAGCAGTCAGGGGACGTCTGAGCAGTTCTTC.

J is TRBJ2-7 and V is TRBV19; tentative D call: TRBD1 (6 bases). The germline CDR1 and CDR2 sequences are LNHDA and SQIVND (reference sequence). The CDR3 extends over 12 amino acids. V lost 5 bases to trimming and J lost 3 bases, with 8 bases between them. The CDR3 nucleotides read TGTGCCAGTAGTGCGACAGGCTACGAGCAGTACTTC. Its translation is CASSATGYEQYF.

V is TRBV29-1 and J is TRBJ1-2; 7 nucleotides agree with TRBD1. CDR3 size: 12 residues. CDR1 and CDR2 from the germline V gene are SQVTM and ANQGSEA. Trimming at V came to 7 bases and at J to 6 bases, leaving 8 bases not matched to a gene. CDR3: CSALDRVNGYTF. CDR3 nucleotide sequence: TGCAGCGCCCTCGACAGGGTAAATGGCTACACCTTC.

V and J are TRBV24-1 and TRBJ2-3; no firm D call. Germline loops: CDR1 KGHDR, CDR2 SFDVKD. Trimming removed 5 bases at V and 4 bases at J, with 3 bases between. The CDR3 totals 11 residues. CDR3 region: CATSAADTQYF. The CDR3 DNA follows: TGTGCCACCAGTGCGGCAGATACGCAGTATTTT.

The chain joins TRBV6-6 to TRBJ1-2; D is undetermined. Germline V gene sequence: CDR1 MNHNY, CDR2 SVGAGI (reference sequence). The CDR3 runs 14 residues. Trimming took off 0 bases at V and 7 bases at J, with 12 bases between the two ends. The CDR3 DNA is TGTGCCAGCAGTTACTCGAAAGGAGAAAGTGGCTACACCTTC. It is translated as CASSYSKGESGYTF.

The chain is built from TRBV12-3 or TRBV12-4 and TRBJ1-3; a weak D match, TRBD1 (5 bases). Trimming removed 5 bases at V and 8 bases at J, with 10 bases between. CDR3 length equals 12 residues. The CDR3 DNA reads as TGTGCCAGCAGTAGACAGTGGCACACCATATATTTT. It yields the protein CASSRQWHTIYF.

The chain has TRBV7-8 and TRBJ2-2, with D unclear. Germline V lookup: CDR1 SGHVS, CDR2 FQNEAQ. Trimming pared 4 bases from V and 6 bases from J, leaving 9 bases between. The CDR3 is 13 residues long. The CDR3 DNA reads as TGTGCCAGCAGCTCGACACAGCCCGGGGAGCTGTTTTTT. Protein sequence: CASSSTQPGELFF.

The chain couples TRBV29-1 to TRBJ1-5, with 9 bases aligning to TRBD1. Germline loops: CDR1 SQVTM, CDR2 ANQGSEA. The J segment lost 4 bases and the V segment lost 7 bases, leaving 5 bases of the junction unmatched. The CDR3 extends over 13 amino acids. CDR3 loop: CSAWTGANQPQHF. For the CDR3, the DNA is TGCAGCGCCTGGACAGGGGCAAATCAGCCCCAGCATTTT.

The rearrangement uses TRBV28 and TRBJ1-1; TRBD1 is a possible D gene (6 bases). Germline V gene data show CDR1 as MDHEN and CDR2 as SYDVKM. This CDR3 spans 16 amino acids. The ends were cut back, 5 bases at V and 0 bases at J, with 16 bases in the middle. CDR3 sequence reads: CASSPPGTSMNTEAFF. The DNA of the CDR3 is TGTGCCAGCAGTCCCCCCGGGACAAGTATGAACACTGAAGCTTTCTTT.

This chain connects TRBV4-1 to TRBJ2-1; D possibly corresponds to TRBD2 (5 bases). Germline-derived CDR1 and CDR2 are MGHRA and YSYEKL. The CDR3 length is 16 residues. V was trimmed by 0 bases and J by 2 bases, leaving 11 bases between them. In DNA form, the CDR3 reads TGCGCCAGCAGCCAAGAGTCTAGCTTGGCCTACAATGAGCAGTTCTTC. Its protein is CASSQESSLAYNEQFF.

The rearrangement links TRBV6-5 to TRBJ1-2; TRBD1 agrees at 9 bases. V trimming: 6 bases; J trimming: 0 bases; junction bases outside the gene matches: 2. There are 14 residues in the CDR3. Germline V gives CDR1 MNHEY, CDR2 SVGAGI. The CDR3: CASRQGASNYGYTF. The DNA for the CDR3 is TGTGCCAGCAGACAGGGGGCGTCTAACTATGGCTACACCTTC.

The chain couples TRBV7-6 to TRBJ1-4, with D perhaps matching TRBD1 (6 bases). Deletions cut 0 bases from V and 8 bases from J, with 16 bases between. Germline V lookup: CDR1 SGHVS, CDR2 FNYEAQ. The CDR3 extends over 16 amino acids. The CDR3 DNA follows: TGTGCCAGCAGCTTAGCGCTTCCAGGGGTGGGCGAAAAACTGTTTTTT. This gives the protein CASSLALPGVGEKLFF.

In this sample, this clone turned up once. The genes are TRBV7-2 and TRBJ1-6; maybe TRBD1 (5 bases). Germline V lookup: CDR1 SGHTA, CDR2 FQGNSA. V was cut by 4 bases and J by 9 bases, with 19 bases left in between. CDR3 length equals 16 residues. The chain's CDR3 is CASSSRDFGGSSPLHF. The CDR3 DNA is TGTGCCAGCAGCTCCCGGGACTTTGGAGGGAGTTCACCCCTCCACTTT.

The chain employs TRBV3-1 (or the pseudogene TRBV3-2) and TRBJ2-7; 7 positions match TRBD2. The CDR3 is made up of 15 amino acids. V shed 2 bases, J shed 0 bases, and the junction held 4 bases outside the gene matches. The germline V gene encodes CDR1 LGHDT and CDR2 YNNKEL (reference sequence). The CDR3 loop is CASSQTGTISYEQYF. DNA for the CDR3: TGTGCCAGCAGCCAAACCGGGACTATCTCCTACGAGCAGTACTTC.

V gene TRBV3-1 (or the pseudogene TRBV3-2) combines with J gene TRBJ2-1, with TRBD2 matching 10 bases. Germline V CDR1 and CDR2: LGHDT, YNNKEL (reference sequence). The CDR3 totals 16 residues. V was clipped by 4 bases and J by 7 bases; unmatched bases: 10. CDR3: CASSRKSGRAGNEQFF. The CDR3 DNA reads TGTGCCAGCAGCCGAAAGAGCGGGAGGGCCGGGAATGAGCAGTTCTTC.

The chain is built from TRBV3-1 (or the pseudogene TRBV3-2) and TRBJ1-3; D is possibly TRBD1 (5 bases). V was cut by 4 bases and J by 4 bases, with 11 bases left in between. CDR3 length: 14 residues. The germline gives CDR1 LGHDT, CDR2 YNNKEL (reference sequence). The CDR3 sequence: CASSPGSAGNTIYF. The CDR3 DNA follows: TGTGCCAGCAGCCCAGGGTCTGCGGGAAACACCATATATTTT.

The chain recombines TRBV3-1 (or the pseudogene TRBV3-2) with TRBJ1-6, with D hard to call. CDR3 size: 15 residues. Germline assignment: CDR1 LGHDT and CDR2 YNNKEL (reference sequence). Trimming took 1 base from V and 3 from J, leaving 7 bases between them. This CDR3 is CASSQVRSYNSPLHF. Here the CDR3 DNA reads TGTGCCAGCAGCCAAGTACGGAGCTATAATTCACCCCTCCACTTT.

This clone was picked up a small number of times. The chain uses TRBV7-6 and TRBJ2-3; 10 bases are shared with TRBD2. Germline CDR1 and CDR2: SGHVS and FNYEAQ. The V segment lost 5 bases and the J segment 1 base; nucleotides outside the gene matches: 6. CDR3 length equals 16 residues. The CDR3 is CASSLGSGGGTDTQYF. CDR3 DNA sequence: TGTGCCAGCAGCCTAGGGAGCGGGGGGGGCACAGATACGCAGTATTTT.

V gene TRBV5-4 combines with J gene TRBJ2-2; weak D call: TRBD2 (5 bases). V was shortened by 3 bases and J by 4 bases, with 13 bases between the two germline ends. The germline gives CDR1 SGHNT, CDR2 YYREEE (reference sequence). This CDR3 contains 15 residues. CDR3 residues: CASSSLGSLTGELFF. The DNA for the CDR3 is TGTGCCAGCAGCTCCCTTGGGAGTCTCACCGGGGAGCTGTTTTTT.

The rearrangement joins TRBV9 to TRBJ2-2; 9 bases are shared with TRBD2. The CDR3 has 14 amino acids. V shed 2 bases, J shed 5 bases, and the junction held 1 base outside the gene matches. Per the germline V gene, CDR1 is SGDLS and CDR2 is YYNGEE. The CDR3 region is CASSVGLATGELFF. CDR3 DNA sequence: TGTGCCAGCAGCGTCGGACTAGCGACCGGGGAGCTGTTTTTT.

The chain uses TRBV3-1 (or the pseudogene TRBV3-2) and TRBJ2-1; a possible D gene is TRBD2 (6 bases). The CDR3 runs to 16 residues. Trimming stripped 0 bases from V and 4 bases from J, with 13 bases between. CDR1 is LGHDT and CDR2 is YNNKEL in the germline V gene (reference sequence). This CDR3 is CASSQELGTSYNEQFF. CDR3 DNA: TGTGCCAGCAGCCAAGAACTCGGGACTTCATACAATGAGCAGTTCTTC.

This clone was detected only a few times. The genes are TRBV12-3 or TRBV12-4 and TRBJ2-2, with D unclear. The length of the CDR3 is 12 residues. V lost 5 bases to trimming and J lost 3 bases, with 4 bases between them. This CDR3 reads CASSQDTGELFF. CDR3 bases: TGTGCCAGCAGTCAGGACACCGGGGAGCTGTTTTTT.

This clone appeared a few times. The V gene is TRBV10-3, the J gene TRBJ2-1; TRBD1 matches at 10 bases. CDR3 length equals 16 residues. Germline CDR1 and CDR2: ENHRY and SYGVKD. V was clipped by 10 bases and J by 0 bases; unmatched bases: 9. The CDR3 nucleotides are TGTGCCACCGGGGGACAGGGGAGTGGCTCCTACAATGAGCAGTTCTTC. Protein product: CATGGQGSGSYNEQFF.